Given below is one T cell receptor (beta chain) in context. The antigen is unknown. PCR amplification relied on 60 Vbeta primers (plus 13 Jbeta primers). TCRdb's table, derived via immunoSEQ multiplex PCR, lists solely in-frame clones and lacks some. The data hold 110,000 or so clones, with 70% to 80% observed a single time. This sample is part of a study of cytomegalovirus exposure and HLA in healthy donors. Overall study findings and caveats: Later analysis found that TCR beta chains associated with HLA were more clonally expanded than other, equally common chains.

The sequence derives from a woman between 50 and 59 years old in good health and CMV-seropositive. The material sequenced was PBMCs.

CDR3: CASSLQGAPYEQYF. DNA for the CDR3: TGTGCCAGCAGTTTACAGGGGGCTCCCTACGAGCAGTACTTC. V and J are TRBV27 and TRBJ2-7, with TRBD1 identical over 8 bases. Germline values: CDR1 MNHEY, CDR2 SMNVEV (reference sequence). The length of the CDR3 is 14 residues. V trimming: 2 bases; J trimming: 2 bases; junction bases outside the gene matches: 2.